This TCR beta chain was obtained from a study of Ad26.COV2.S vaccination and SARS-CoV-2 variants. Study overall: COV1001, an Ad26.COV2.S trial, supplied this vaccine-arm donor.

Some clones are missing from TCRdb's copy, which holds only in-frame ones; the method was immunoSEQ multiplex PCR. Among hundreds of thousands of clones listed, about 89% were seen once. Trimming left V 2 bases short and J 4 bases short, with 18 bases between. This CDR3 has 17 residues. Germline loops: CDR1 MNHEY, CDR2 SVGEGT. Treatment in this sample: around 19 received Ad26.COV2.S at low or high dose, single or two shots; 5 received placebo; per-sample allocation not given. After the first vaccine or placebo injection, samples were drawn on day 63. The sequencing here drew on peripheral blood, taken in a trial of Ad26.COV2.S vaccine versus placebo. The chain combines TRBV6-2 or TRBV6-3 with TRBJ1-5; a weak D match, TRBD1 (5 bases). The receptor's source is a person between 18 and 65 years old who received the Ad26.COV2.S COVID-19 vaccine or a placebo. DNA of the CDR3: TGTGCCAGCAGTTACCCCCGCGTCGGGGGTACTAATCAGCCCCAGCATTTT. This translates into CASSYPRVGGTNQPQHF.